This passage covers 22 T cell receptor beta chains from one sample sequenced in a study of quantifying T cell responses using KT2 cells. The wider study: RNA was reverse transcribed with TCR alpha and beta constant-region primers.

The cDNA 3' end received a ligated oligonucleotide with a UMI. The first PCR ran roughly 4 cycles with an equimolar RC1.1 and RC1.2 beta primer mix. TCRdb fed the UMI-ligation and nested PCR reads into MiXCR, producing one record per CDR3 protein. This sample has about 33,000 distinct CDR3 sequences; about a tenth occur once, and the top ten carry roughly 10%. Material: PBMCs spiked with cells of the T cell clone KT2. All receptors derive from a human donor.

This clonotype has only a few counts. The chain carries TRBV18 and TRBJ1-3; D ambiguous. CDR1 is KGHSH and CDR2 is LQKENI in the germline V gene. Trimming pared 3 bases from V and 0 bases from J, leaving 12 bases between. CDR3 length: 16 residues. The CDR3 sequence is CASSPQPTTSGNTIYF. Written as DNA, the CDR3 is TGTGCCAGCTCACCGCAGCCAACAACCTCTGGAAACACCATATATTTT.

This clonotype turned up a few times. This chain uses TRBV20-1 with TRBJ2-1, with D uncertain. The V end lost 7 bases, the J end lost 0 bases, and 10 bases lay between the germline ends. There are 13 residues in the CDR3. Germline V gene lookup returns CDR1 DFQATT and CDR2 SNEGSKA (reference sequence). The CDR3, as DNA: TGCAGTGTCCCGGAGAGCTCCTACAATGAGCAGTTCTTC. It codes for CSVPESSYNEQFF.

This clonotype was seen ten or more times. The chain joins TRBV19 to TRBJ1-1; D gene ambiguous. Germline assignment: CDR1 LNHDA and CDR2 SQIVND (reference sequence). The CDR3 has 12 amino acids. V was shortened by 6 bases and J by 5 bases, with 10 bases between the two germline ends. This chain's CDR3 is CASRNMMTEAFF. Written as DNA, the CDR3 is TGTGCCAGTAGAAACATGATGACTGAAGCTTTCTTT.

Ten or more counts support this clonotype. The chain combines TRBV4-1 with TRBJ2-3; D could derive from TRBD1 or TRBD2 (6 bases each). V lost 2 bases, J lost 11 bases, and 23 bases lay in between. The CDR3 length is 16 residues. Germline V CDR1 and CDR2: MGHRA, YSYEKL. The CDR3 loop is CASSQSQEGGMMRQYF. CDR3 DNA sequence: TGCGCCAGCAGCCAATCACAGGAGGGGGGCATGATGAGGCAGTATTTT.

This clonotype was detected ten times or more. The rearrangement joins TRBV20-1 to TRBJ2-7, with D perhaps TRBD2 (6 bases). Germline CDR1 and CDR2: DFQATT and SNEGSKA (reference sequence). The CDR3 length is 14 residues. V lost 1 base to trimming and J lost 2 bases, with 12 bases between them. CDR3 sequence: CSARAGGTAYEQYF. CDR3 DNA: TGCAGTGCTAGAGCTGGCGGGACCGCCTACGAGCAGTACTTC.

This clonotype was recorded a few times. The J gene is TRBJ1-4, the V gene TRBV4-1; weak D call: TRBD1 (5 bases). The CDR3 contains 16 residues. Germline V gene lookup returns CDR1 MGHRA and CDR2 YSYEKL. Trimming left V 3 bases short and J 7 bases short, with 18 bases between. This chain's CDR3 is CASSQRPGGEGEKLFF. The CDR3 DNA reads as TGCGCCAGCAGCCAGCGCCCCGGGGGAGAAGGTGAAAAACTGTTTTTT.

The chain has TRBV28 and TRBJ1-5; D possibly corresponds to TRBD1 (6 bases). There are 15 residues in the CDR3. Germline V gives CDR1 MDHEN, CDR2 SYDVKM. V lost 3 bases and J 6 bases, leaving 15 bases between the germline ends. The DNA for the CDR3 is TGTGCCAGCAGTTTGCTCAGGGGAGAAGGTCAGCCCCAGCATTTT. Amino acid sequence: CASSLLRGEGQPQHF.

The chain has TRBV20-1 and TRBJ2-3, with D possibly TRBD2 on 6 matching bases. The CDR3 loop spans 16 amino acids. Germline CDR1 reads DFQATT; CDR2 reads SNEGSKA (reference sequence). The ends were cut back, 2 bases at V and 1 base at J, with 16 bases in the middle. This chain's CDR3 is CSARPNSDYRTDTQYF. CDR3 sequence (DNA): TGCAGTGCTAGACCAAACTCGGACTACCGCACAGATACGCAGTATTTT.

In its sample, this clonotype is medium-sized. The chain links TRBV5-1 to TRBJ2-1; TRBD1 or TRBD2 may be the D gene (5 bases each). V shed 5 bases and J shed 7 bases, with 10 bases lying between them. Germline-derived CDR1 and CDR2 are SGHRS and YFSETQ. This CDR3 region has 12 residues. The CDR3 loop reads CASSIGANEQFF. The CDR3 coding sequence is TGCGCCAGCAGTATCGGGGCGAATGAGCAGTTCTTC.

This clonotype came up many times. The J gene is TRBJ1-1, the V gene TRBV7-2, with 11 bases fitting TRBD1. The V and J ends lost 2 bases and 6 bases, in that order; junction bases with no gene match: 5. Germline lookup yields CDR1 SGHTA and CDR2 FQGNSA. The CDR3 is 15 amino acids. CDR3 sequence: CASSLLPGQGAEAFF. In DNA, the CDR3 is TGTGCCAGCAGCTTACTGCCGGGACAGGGGGCTGAAGCTTTCTTT.

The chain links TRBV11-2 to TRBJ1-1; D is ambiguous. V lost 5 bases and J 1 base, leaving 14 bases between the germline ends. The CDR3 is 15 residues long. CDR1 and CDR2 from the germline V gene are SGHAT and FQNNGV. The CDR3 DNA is TGTGCCAGCAGCCCACGAACCACTGGGAACACTGAAGCTTTCTTT. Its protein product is CASSPRTTGNTEAFF.

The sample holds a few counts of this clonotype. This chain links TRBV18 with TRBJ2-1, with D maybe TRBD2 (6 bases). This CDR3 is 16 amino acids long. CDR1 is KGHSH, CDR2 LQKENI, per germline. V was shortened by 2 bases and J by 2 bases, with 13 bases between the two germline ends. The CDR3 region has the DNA TGTGCCAGCTCACCAGAGACGGGAGCGCCCTACAATGAGCAGTTCTTC. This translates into CASSPETGAPYNEQFF. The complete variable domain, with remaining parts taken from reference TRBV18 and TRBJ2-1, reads NAGVMQNPRHLVRRRGQEARLRCSPMKGHSHVYWYRQLPEEGLKFMVYLQKENIIDESGMPKERFSAEFPKEGPSILRIQQVVRGDSAAYFCASSPETGAPYNEQFFGPGTRLTVL.

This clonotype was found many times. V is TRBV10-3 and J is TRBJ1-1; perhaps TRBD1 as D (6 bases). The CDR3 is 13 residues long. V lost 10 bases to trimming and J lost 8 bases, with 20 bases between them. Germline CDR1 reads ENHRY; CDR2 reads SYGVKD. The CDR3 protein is CATESRTDQEAFF. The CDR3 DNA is TGTGCCACCGAATCCCGGACAGACCAAGAAGCTTTCTTT.

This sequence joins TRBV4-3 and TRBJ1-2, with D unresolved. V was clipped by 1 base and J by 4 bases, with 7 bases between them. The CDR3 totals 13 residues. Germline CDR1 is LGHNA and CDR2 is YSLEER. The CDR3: CASSQVGVYGYTF. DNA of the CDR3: TGCGCCAGCAGCCAAGTGGGAGTCTATGGCTACACCTTC.

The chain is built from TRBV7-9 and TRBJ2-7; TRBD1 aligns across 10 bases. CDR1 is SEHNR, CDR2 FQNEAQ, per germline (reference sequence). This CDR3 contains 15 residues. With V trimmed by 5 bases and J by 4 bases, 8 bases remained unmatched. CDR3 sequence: CASSLPPGQGYEQYF. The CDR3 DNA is TGTGCCAGCAGCCTACCCCCGGGACAGGGGTACGAGCAGTACTTC.

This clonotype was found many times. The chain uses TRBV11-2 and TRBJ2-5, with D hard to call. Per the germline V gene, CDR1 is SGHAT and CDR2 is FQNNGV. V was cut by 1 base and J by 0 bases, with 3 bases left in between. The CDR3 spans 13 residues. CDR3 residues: CASSLGNQETQYF. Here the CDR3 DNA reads TGTGCCAGCAGCTTAGGGAACCAAGAGACCCAGTACTTC.

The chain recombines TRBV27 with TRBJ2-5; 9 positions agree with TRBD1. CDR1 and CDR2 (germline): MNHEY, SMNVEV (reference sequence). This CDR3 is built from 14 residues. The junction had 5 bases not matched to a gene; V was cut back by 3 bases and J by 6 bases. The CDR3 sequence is CASSFTGGGQTQYF. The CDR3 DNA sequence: TGTGCCAGCAGTTTCACAGGGGGCGGACAGACCCAGTACTTC.

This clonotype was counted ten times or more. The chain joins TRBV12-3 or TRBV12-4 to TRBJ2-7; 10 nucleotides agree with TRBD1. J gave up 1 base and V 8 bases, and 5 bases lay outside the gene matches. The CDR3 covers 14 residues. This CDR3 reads CASSRDRGSYEQYF. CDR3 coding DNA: TGTGCCAGCTCCCGGGACAGGGGATCCTACGAGCAGTACTTC.

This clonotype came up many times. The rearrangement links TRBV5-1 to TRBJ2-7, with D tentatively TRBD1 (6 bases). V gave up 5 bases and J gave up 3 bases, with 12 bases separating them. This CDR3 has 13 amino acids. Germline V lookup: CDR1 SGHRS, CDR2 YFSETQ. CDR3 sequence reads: CASRRTDNYEQYF. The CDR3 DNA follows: TGCGCCAGCAGAAGGACAGACAACTACGAGCAGTACTTC.

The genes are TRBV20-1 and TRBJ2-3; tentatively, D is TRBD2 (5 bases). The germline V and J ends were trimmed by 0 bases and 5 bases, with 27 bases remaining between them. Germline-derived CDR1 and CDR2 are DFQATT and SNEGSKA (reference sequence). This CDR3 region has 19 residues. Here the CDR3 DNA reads TGCAGTGCTAGAGATTCTTTGGGGATACGGGAACCCACCGGAGATACGCAGTATTTT. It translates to CSARDSLGIREPTGDTQYF.

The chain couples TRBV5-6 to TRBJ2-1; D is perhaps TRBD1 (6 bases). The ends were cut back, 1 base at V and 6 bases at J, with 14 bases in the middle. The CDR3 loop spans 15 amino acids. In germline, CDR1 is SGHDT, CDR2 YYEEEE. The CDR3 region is CASSLSGVPPNEQFF. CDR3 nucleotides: TGTGCCAGCAGCTTGTCAGGGGTTCCTCCCAATGAGCAGTTCTTC.

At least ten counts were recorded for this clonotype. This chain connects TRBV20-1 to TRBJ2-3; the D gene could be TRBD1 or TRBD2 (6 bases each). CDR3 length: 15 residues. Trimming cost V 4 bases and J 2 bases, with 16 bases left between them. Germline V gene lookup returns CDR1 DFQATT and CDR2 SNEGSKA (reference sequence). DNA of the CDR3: TGCAGTGCTAAAAAAGGGGGGCGGGTCACAGATACGCAGTATTTT. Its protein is CSAKKGGRVTDTQYF.